These 25 T cell receptor beta chains share one sample of origin, sequenced in a study of OX40 agonist ivuxolimab in advanced cancers. Method: immunoSEQ multiplex PCR; TCRdb's copy keeps in-frame clones and lacks some. The sample lists some 60,000 clones, 90% to 95% occurring once. Source: CD4+ or CD8+ T cells sorted from blood, taken in a trial of the OX40 agonist ivuxolimab. Every receptor here comes from an adult with an advanced solid tumor such as melanoma, head and neck, liver or kidney cancer.

V is TRBV23-1 and J is TRBJ1-5; D is unresolved. TRBV23-1 is reported as an ORF; its role is uncertain. The CDR3 is made up of 16 amino acids. Deletions cut 4 bases from V and 4 bases from J, with 17 bases between. The CDR3 region has the DNA TGCGCCAGCAGTCCAACTCCGTACGTAGGGAATCAGCCCCAGCATTTT. Its translation is CASSPTPYVGNQPQHF.

V is TRBV28 and J is TRBJ2-7, with 12 bases lining up with TRBD2. After removal of 7 bases from V and 6 bases from J, the junction contained 7 bases not matched to a gene. This CDR3 is 14 amino acids long. CDR1 is MDHEN, CDR2 SYDVKM, per germline. CDR3 sequence (DNA): TGTGCCAGCACCCGACTAGCGGGAGTAGCCGAGCAGTACTTC. It codes for CASTRLAGVAEQYF. Using reference TRBV28 and TRBJ2-7 for the parts outside the CDR3, the full variable domain is DVKVTQSSRYLVKRTGEKVFLECVQDMDHENMFWYRQDPGLGLRLIYFSYDVKMKEKGDIPEGYSVSREKKERFSLILESASTNQTSMYLCASTRLAGVAEQYFGPGTRLTVT.

A word on this clone: One end of the junction fails to match germline, which may point to a read error. CDR3 loop: CASTDLYLSHEQYF. The CDR3 DNA follows: TGTGCCAGCACCGACTTATACCTCTCCCACGAGCAGTACTTC. This chain joins TRBV28 and TRBJ2-7; D gene uncertain. The CDR3 is 14 residues long. CDR1 MDHEN and CDR2 SYDVKM come from the germline V gene.

The CDR3: CASSIRDMSNQPQHF. The DNA of the CDR3 is TGTGCCAGTAGTATTAGGGACATGAGCAATCAGCCCCAGCATTTT. This rearrangement joins TRBV19 to TRBJ1-5; D perhaps matches TRBD1 (6 bases). Germline V gene sequence: CDR1 LNHDA, CDR2 SQIVND (reference sequence). Trimming took off 3 bases at V and 1 base at J, with 10 bases between the two ends. This CDR3 has 15 residues.

In its sample, this clone was seen once. The DNA for the CDR3 is TGTGCCAGCAGCTTAGGTTGGGGGAGACAGGGTGAAGCTTTCTTT. This translates into CASSLGWGRQGEAFF. This sequence joins TRBV7-9 and TRBJ1-1; TRBD1 matches 7 bases. The germline V gene has CDR1 SEHNR and CDR2 FQNEAQ (reference sequence). The CDR3 spans 15 residues. With V trimmed by 1 base and J by 7 bases, 9 bases remained unmatched.

The V gene is TRBV6-5, the J gene TRBJ2-7; D gene ambiguous. This CDR3 comprises 12 residues. Trimming removed 6 bases from V and 3 bases from J, with 9 bases in between. Germline-derived CDR1 and CDR2 are MNHEY and SVGAGI. CDR3 sequence (DNA): TGTGCCAGCAGACCCAAGATCTACGAGCAGTACTTC. Amino acid sequence: CASRPKIYEQYF.

The chain links TRBV13 to TRBJ2-2; 8 nucleotides agree with TRBD2. The CDR3 consists of 16 residues. Germline CDR1 reads PRHDT; CDR2 reads FYEKMQ (reference sequence). Unmatched junction bases numbered 2, after V lost 2 bases and J lost 0 bases. CDR3 residues: CASSLTSGTNTGELFF. The CDR3 nucleotides read TGTGCCAGCAGCTTAACTAGCGGTACGAACACCGGGGAGCTGTTTTTT.

The V gene is TRBV5-1, the J gene TRBJ2-7, with D perhaps TRBD2 (7 bases). Germline CDR1 and CDR2: SGHRS and YFSETQ. The CDR3 has 14 residues. Trimming cost V 1 base and J 2 bases, with 10 bases left between them. The CDR3 sequence: CASSLQRDTYEQYF. DNA for the CDR3: TGCGCCAGCAGCTTGCAGCGGGACACCTACGAGCAGTACTTC.

This clone was found a few times. The chain joins TRBV30 to TRBJ2-7; D is uncertain. Trimming shortened V by 1 base and J by 2 bases, and 3 bases separated the two germline ends. This CDR3 has 11 amino acids. CDR1 is GTSNPN and CDR2 is SVGIG in the germline V gene (reference sequence). Written as DNA, the CDR3 is TGTGCCTGGAGTGACGCCTACGAGCAGTACTTC. Protein sequence: CAWSDAYEQYF.

The rearrangement links TRBV20-1 to TRBJ1-4; no clear D gene. The CDR3 spans 10 residues. The ends were cut back, 3 bases at V and 8 bases at J, with 4 bases in the middle. From germline, CDR1 is DFQATT and CDR2 SNEGSKA (reference sequence). CDR3 residues: CSASDEKLFF. CDR3 bases: TGCAGTGCTAGTGACGAAAAACTGTTTTTT.

The chain is built from TRBV2 and TRBJ2-1; 16 nucleotides agree with TRBD2. The germline CDR1 and CDR2 sequences are SNHLY and FYNNEI. This CDR3 comprises 18 residues. Trimming removed 7 bases from V and 7 bases from J; junction bases left unmatched: 13. The CDR3, as DNA: TGTGCCAGCATTAACTACCCGGGACTAGCGGGAGGGTGGAATGAGCAGTTCTTC. It yields the protein CASINYPGLAGGWNEQFF.

The chain joins TRBV7-6 to TRBJ2-5, with 7 bases aligning to TRBD1. CDR1 and CDR2 from the germline V gene are SGHVS and FNYEAQ. The CDR3 is 14 residues long. V dropped 4 bases and J dropped 2; count of bases not matched to a gene: 4. The CDR3, as DNA: TGTGCCAGCAGCTCCAGACAGGGTCAAGAGACCCAGTACTTC. It codes for CASSSRQGQETQYF.

This clone was observed a single time. The genes are TRBV19 and TRBJ2-5, with a tentative D call TRBD1 (6 bases). The CDR3 contains 16 residues. With 3 bases removed from V and 2 bases from J, the gap between germline ends came to 16 bases. The germline gives CDR1 LNHDA, CDR2 SQIVND (reference sequence). The CDR3 reads CASSMGATGGQETQYF. CDR3 nucleotide sequence: TGTGCCAGTAGTATGGGCGCGACAGGCGGACAAGAGACCCAGTACTTC.

In its sample, this clone was seen a few times. The V call is TRBV2, the J call TRBJ2-1, with 11 bases lining up with TRBD2. V dropped 6 bases and J dropped 0; count of bases not matched to a gene: 22. Per germline, CDR1 SNHLY and CDR2 FYNNEI. CDR3 size: 22 residues. This CDR3 reads CASRYWTWTSGHPKSSYNEQFF. DNA for the CDR3: TGTGCCAGCAGGTACTGGACTTGGACTAGCGGGCATCCTAAGAGCTCCTACAATGAGCAGTTCTTC. Using reference TRBV2 and TRBJ2-1 for the parts outside the CDR3, the full variable domain is EPEVTQTPSHQVTQMGQEVILRCVPISNHLYFYWYRQILGQKVEFLVSFYNNEISEKSEIFDDQFSVERPDGSNFTLKIRSTKLEDSAMYFCASRYWTWTSGHPKSSYNEQFFGPGTRLTVL.

In its sample, this clone was seen once. The chain carries TRBV10-1 and TRBJ2-2; D remains unclear. Germline loops: CDR1 WNHNN, CDR2 SYGVQD (reference sequence). V lost 6 bases and J 5 bases, leaving 7 bases between the germline ends. This CDR3 has 12 amino acids. CDR3: CASSLGTGELFF. CDR3 DNA: TGCGCCAGCAGCTTGGGGACCGGGGAGCTGTTTTTT.

The CDR3 protein is CASSLAQGAQETQYF. The CDR3 nucleotides are TGTGCCAGCAGCTTAGCGCAGGGGGCTCAAGAGACCCAGTACTTC. The genes are TRBV7-9 and TRBJ2-5, with 8 nucleotides matching TRBD1. The CDR3 contains 15 residues. Germline CDR1 reads SEHNR; CDR2 reads FQNEAQ (reference sequence). Germline trimming cut 0 bases from V and 2 bases from J; bases unmatched to any gene: 2.

The V gene is TRBV5-4, the J gene TRBJ2-3, with TRBD1 matching over 12 bases. CDR3 length: 20 amino acids. Germline V CDR1 and CDR2: SGHNT, YYREEE (reference sequence). V gave up 6 bases and J gave up 4 bases; unmatched junction bases: 21. The CDR3 bases are TGTGCCAGCATCAACCCCAGGTGGGTATCGGGACAGGGGGCTTCAGATACGCAGTATTTT. Protein sequence: CASINPRWVSGQGASDTQYF.

The CDR3 region is CASSLGREGTNTQYF. Here the CDR3 DNA reads TGTGCCAGCAGTTTAGGACGGGAGGGCACGAATACGCAGTATTTT. The chain uses TRBV28 and TRBJ2-3; 8 nucleotides line up with TRBD2. CDR1 is MDHEN and CDR2 is SYDVKM in the germline V gene. The CDR3 contains 15 residues. After removal of 2 bases from V and 7 bases from J, the junction contained 8 bases not matched to a gene.

The chain employs TRBV28 and TRBJ2-5, with D maybe TRBD2 (8 bases). The CDR3 contains 17 residues. Between the trimmed V and J ends, which lost 4 bases and 5 bases, there was a span of 23 bases. CDR1 MDHEN and CDR2 SYDVKM come from the germline V gene. The CDR3 region has the DNA TGTGCCAGCAGTTATCACAGGGGTACGGGAGGGCGCGAGACCCAGTACTTC. It specifies CASSYHRGTGGRETQYF.

The chain links TRBV5-8 to TRBJ2-1, with 8 nucleotides matching TRBD1. CDR3 length: 16 amino acids. The V and J ends lost 0 bases and 8 bases, in that order; junction bases with no gene match: 10. Germline lookup yields CDR1 SGHTS and CDR2 YDEGEE. CDR3 sequence reads: CASSLDRGYPGDEQFF. CDR3 in DNA: TGTGCCAGCAGCTTGGACAGGGGGTACCCCGGGGATGAGCAGTTCTTC.

This sequence joins TRBV10-2 and TRBJ2-2; the D is unclear. This CDR3 contains 13 residues. Germline lookup yields CDR1 WSHSY and CDR2 SAAADI. Deletions cut 8 bases from V and 4 bases from J, with 11 bases between. CDR3 amino acids: CASSVGSTGELFF. CDR3 DNA sequence: TGCGCCAGCTCGGTGGGATCCACCGGGGAGCTGTTTTTT.

The V gene is TRBV5-6, the J gene TRBJ2-4, with D hard to call. V was trimmed by 2 bases and J by 4 bases, leaving 10 bases between them. This CDR3 spans 14 amino acids. Germline-derived CDR1 and CDR2 are SGHDT and YYEEEE. The CDR3 region has the DNA TGTGCCAGCAGCTTCTGGCAGGCGAAAAACATTCAGTACTTC. Amino acids: CASSFWQAKNIQYF.

This clone was seen once. The genes are TRBV28 and TRBJ1-2, with 9 bases fitting TRBD1. Germline V gives CDR1 MDHEN, CDR2 SYDVKM. Unmatched junction bases numbered 3, after V lost 2 bases and J lost 5 bases. The CDR3 extends over 14 amino acids. The CDR3 here is CASSLTGTGYGYTF. The CDR3 bases are TGTGCCAGCAGTTTAACAGGGACAGGGTATGGCTACACCTTC.

The gene calls are TRBV7-9 and TRBJ2-1, with a possible D match to TRBD1 (5 bases). Trimming removed 2 bases from V and 15 bases from J, with 14 bases in between. Germline values: CDR1 SEHNR, CDR2 FQNEAQ (reference sequence). CDR3 length equals 12 residues. The CDR3 loop reads CASSLSQGHWFF. CDR3 sequence (DNA): TGTGCCAGCAGCTTATCCCAGGGCCATTGGTTCTTC.

This clone was recorded only once. V gene TRBV27 combines with J gene TRBJ2-7; 12 positions agree with TRBD2. Germline CDR1 reads MNHEY; CDR2 reads SMNVEV (reference sequence). The CDR3 is 14 amino acids. Trimming at V came to 6 bases and at J to 5 bases, leaving 5 bases not matched to a gene. The CDR3 loop reads CASSLAGGPHEQYF. The CDR3 bases are TGTGCCAGCAGCCTAGCGGGAGGGCCGCACGAGCAGTACTTC.